This T cell receptor beta chain originates from a study of blood T cell repertoires in COVID-19. About the research overall: T cells, B-cell-depleted T cells, or PBMCs supplied cDNA or gDNA.

Assay: immunoSEQ multiplex PCR; the TCRdb copy retains only in-frame clones and omits some. The sample records 110,000 to 150,000 clones, approximately 90% being singletons. This CDR3 has 14 amino acids. CDR1 and CDR2 (germline): GTSNPN, SVGIG (reference sequence). Trimming stripped 0 bases from V and 4 bases from J, with 10 bases between. Sequenced: PBMCs or T cells enriched from blood (not recorded which). This TCR was sampled from a man aged 45-65 years who had recovered from COVID-19. The chain combines TRBV30 with TRBJ1-5; no clear D gene. CDR3 DNA: TGTGCCTGGAGTGTATTTGTAACAAATCAGCCCCAGCATTTT. As protein: CAWSVFVTNQPQHF. Drawing the rest from reference TRBV30 and TRBJ1-5, the complete variable domain is SQTIHQWPATLVQPVGSPLSLECTVEGTSNPNLYWYRQAAGRGLQLLFYSVGIGQISSEVPQNLSASRPQDRQFILSSKKLLLSDSGFYLCAWSVFVTNQPQHFGDGTRLSIL.